The 8 T cell receptor beta chains given below trace back to one sample, sequenced in a study of blood T cell repertoires in COVID-19. The protocol was immunoSEQ multiplex PCR, while the TCRdb copy is restricted to in-frame clones and leaves out a portion. Of over 200,000 clones listed, 75% to 85% are singletons. Material for sequencing was peripheral blood. The receptors come from a woman aged 25 to 39 with COVID-19, enrolled during active disease.

The gene calls are TRBV28 and TRBJ1-2; 7 bases are a match to TRBD1. V trimming: 6 bases; J trimming: 2 bases; junction bases outside the gene matches: 12. The CDR3 loop spans 16 amino acids. CDR1 and CDR2 from the germline V gene are MDHEN and SYDVKM. CDR3 amino acids: CASSSPMTGLNYGYTF. In DNA, the CDR3 is TGTGCCAGCAGCTCCCCAATGACAGGGTTGAACTATGGCTACACCTTC.

This clone was recorded a few times. The CDR3 is CASSLGGNTGELFF. DNA of the CDR3: TGTGCCAGCAGTCTGGGGGGGAACACCGGGGAGCTGTTTTTT. The chain carries TRBV2 and TRBJ2-2; perhaps TRBD2 as D (6 bases). Trimming took off 5 bases at V and 1 base at J, with 8 bases between the two ends. The CDR3 spans 14 residues. Germline CDR1 SNHLY, CDR2 FYNNEI.

The CDR3 protein is CASSKYGTGTIVDTEAFF. The CDR3 DNA follows: TGTGCCAGCAGTAAGTACGGGACAGGGACCATCGTCGACACTGAAGCTTTCTTT. The chain carries TRBV27 and TRBJ1-1; 9 nucleotides match TRBD1. This CDR3 has 18 residues. Germline CDR1 MNHEY, CDR2 SMNVEV (reference sequence). The V segment lost 5 bases and the J segment 3 bases; nucleotides outside the gene matches: 16.

This rearrangement joins TRBV24-1 to TRBJ2-2, with 10 bases fitting TRBD1. Unmatched junction bases numbered 6, after V lost 0 bases and J lost 3 bases. Germline lookup yields CDR1 KGHDR and CDR2 SFDVKD. The CDR3 totals 18 residues. CDR3 nucleotides: TGTGCCACCAGTGATTTGAGGGACAGGGGAACCGACACCGGGGAGCTGTTTTTT. Protein sequence: CATSDLRDRGTDTGELFF.

The CDR3, as DNA: TGCGCCAGCAGCTTTAATCTCGACTCGACCTACGAGCAGTACTTC. The encoded protein is CASSFNLDSTYEQYF. This chain connects TRBV5-1 to TRBJ2-7; no reliable D call. Looked up from germline, CDR1 is SGHRS and CDR2 is YFSETQ. The CDR3 is 15 residues long. Trimming cost V 2 bases and J 2 bases, with 14 bases left between them.

The J gene is TRBJ2-3, the V gene TRBV18, with TRBD2 identical over 13 bases. Losses at the gene ends were 4 bases for V and 3 bases for J; bases not matched to a gene: 4. The CDR3 totals 16 residues. Germline lookup yields CDR1 KGHSH and CDR2 LQKENI. CDR3: CASSRTSGRFTDTQYF. In DNA, the CDR3 is TGTGCCAGCTCACGGACTAGCGGGAGATTTACAGATACGCAGTATTTT. The whole variable domain, remainder taken from reference TRBV18 and TRBJ2-3, is NAGVMQNPRHLVRRRGQEARLRCSPMKGHSHVYWYRQLPEEGLKFMVYLQKENIIDESGMPKERFSAEFPKEGPSILRIQQVVRGDSAAYFCASSRTSGRFTDTQYFGPGTRLTVL.

This clone showed up many times. V is TRBV4-2 and J is TRBJ2-7; TRBD2 matches 7 bases. Germline trimming cut 0 bases from V and 3 bases from J; bases unmatched to any gene: 8. This CDR3 is 16 amino acids long. Germline-derived CDR1 and CDR2 are LGHNA and YNFKEQ. This chain's CDR3 is CASSQDHGAGHYEQYF. The CDR3 DNA reads TGTGCCAGCAGCCAAGATCATGGAGCGGGGCACTACGAGCAGTACTTC.

V is TRBV27 and J is TRBJ1-4; TRBD1 might be the D (5 bases). Trimming cost V 9 bases and J 0 bases, with 17 bases left between them. The V gene's germline CDR1 is MNHEY and CDR2 SMNVEV (reference sequence). This CDR3 spans 16 amino acids. The CDR3 nucleotides are TGTGCCAGTCGGCGGGGAACAGGCCCAACTAATGAAAAACTGTTTTTT. Protein product: CASRRGTGPTNEKLFF.